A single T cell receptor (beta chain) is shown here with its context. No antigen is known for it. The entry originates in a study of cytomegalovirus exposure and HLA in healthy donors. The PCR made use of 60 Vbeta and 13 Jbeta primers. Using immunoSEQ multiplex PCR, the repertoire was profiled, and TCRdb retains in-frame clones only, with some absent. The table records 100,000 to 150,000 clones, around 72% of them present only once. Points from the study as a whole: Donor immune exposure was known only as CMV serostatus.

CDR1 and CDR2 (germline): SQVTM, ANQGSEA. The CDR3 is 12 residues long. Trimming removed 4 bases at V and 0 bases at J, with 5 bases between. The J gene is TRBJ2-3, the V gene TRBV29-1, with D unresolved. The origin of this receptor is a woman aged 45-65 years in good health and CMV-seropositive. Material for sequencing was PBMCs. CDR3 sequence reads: CSVAPSTDTQYF. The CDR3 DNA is TGCAGCGTTGCCCCTAGCACAGATACGCAGTATTTT.